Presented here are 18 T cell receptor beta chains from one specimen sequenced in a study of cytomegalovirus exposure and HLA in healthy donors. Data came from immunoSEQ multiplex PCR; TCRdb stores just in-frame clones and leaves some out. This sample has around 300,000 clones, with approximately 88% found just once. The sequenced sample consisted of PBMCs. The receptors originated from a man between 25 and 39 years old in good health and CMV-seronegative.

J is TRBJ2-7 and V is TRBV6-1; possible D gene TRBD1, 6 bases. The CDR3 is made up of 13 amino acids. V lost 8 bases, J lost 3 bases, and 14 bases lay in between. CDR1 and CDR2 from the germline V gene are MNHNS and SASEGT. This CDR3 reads CASWGRGHYEQYF. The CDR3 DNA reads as TGTGCCAGCTGGGGACGGGGACACTACGAGCAGTACTTC.

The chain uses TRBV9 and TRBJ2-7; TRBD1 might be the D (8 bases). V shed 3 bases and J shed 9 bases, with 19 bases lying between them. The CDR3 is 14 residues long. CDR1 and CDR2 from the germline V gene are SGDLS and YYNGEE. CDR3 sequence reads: CASSETGEGYGQYF. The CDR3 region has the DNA TGTGCCAGCAGCGAGACAGGGGAGGGATATGGGCAGTACTTC.

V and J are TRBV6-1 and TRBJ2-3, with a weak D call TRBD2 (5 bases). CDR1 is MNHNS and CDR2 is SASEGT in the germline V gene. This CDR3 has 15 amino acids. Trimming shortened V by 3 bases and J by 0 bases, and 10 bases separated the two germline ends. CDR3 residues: CASSDGRVSTDTQYF. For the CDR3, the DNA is TGTGCCAGCAGTGACGGGCGGGTTAGCACAGATACGCAGTATTTT.

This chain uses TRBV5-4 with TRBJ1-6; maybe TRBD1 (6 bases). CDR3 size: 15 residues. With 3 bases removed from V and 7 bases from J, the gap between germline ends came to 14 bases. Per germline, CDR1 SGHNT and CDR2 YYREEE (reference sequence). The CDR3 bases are TGTGCCAGCAGCTGGGGGGGGCGGGCAAATTCACCCCTCCACTTT. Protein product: CASSWGGRANSPLHF.

The CDR3 protein is CASSPALAGGETQYF. CDR3 sequence (DNA): TGTGCCAGCAGCCCTGCCCTAGCGGGCGGAGAGACCCAGTACTTC. This chain connects TRBV28 to TRBJ2-5; 8 nucleotides line up with TRBD2. There are 15 residues in the CDR3. In germline, CDR1 is MDHEN, CDR2 SYDVKM. V lost 6 bases to trimming and J lost 4 bases; unmatched junction nucleotides: 10.

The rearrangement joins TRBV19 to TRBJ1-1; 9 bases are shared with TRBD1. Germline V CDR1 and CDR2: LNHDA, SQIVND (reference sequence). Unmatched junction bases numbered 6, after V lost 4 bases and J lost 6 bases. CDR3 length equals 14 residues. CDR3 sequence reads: CASSTGTGIAEAFF. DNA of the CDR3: TGTGCCAGTAGTACCGGGACAGGGATTGCTGAAGCTTTCTTT.

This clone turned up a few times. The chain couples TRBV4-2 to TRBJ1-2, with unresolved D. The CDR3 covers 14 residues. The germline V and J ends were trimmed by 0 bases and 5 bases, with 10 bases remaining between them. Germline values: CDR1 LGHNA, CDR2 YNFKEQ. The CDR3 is CASSQEGRAYGYTF. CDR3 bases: TGTGCCAGCAGCCAAGAAGGGCGGGCGTATGGCTACACCTTC.

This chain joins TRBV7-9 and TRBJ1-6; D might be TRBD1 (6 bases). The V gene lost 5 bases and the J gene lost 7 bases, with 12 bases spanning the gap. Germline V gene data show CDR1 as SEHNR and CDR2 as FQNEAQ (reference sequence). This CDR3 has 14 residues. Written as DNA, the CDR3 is TGTGCCAGCAGCAGGGGGATGGGGAATTCACCCCTCCACTTT. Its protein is CASSRGMGNSPLHF.

CDR3 coding DNA: TGCGCCAGCAGCTCGGTACAGGGGGCGAACTATGGCTACACCTTC. Protein: CASSSVQGANYGYTF. The rearrangement joins TRBV5-1 to TRBJ1-2, with 9 bases fitting TRBD1. CDR3 length equals 15 residues. The trim removed 3 bases at V and 2 bases at J, leaving 5 bases unmatched. CDR1 and CDR2 from the germline V gene are SGHRS and YFSETQ.

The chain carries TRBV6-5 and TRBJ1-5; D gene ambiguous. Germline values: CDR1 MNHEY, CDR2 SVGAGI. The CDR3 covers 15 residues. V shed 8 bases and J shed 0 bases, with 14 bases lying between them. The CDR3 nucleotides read TGTGCCAGCGGTAGGAGTCAGTATAGCAATCAGCCCCAGCATTTT. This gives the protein CASGRSQYSNQPQHF.

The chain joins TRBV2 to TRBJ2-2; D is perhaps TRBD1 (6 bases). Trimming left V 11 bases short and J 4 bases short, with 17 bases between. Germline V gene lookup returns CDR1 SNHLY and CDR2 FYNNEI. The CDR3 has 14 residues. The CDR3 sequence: CAGDKTGSTGELFF. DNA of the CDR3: TGTGCCGGTGACAAGACAGGTTCCACCGGGGAGCTGTTTTTT.

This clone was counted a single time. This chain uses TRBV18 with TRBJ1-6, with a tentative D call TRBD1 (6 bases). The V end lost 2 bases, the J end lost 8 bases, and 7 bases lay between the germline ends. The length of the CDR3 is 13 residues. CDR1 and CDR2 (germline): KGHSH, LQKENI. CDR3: CASSPSGDSPLHF. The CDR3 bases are TGTGCCAGCTCACCATCAGGGGATTCACCCCTCCACTTT.

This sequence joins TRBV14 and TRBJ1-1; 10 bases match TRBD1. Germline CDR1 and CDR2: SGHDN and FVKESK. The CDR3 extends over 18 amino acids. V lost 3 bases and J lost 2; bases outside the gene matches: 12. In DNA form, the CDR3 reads TGTGCCAGCAGCCATCCCTGGACAGGGGGTCGGATTAACACTGAAGCTTTCTTT. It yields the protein CASSHPWTGGRINTEAFF. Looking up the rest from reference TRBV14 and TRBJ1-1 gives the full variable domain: EAGVTQFPSHSVIEKGQTVTLRCDPISGHDNLYWYRRVMGKEIKFLLHFVKESKQDESGMPNNRFLAERTGGTYSTLKVQPAELEDSGVYFCASSHPWTGGRINTEAFFGQGTRLTVV.

For the CDR3, the DNA is TGTGCCAGCGAGGACAGGGGAGGGTCCTACGAGCAGTACTTC. Translation gives CASEDRGGSYEQYF. The chain links TRBV19 to TRBJ2-7; TRBD1 matches 9 bases. The CDR3 consists of 14 residues. J gave up 1 base and V 9 bases, and 7 bases lay outside the gene matches. From germline, CDR1 is LNHDA and CDR2 SQIVND (reference sequence).

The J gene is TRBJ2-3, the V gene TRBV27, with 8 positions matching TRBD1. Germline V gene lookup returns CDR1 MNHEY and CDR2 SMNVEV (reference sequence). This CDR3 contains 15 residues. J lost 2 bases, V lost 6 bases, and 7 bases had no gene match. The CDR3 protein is CASRPGGYNTDTQYF. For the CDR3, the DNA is TGTGCCAGCAGGCCAGGGGGCTATAACACAGATACGCAGTATTTT.

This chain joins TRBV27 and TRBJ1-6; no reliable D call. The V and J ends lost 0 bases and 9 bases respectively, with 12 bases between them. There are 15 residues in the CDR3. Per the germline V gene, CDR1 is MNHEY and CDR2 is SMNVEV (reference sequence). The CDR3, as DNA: TGTGCCAGCAGTTTATCCGGGTTTAGAGTTTCACCCCTCCACTTT. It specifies CASSLSGFRVSPLHF.

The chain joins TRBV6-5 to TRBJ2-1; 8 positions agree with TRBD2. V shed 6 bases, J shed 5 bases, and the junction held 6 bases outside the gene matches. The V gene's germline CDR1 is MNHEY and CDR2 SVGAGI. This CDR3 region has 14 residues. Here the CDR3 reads CASRSSGGHNEQFF. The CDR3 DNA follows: TGTGCCAGCAGGTCCAGCGGGGGACACAATGAGCAGTTCTTC.

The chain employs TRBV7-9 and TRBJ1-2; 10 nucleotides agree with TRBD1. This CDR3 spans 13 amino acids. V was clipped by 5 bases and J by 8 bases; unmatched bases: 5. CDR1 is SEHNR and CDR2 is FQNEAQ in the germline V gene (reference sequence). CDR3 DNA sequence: TGTGCCAGCAGCCTGACAGGGGGCTTAGGCTACACCTTC. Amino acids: CASSLTGGLGYTF.